The 27 T cell receptor beta chains in this list originate from one sample, sequenced in a study of CD8 T cells in ankylosing spondylitis. In TCRdb, the 5' RACE reads were re-called with MiXCR into one record per CDR3 protein. The sample has approximately 250,000 distinct CDR3 sequences; over 7% are singletons. Sequencing input: blood, either unsorted or a sorted T cell fraction (not recorded which). These receptors were obtained from a female donor with ankylosing spondylitis or in good health (not recorded which).

The J gene is TRBJ2-3, the V gene TRBV6-1; 10 bases align to TRBD2. J gave up 6 bases and V 6 bases, and 9 bases lay outside the gene matches. CDR3 length: 15 residues. CDR1 MNHNS and CDR2 SASEGT come from the germline V gene. The CDR3 protein is CASRPLAGVADTQYF. For the CDR3, the DNA is TGTGCCAGCAGGCCCCTAGCGGGAGTAGCGGATACGCAGTATTTT.

This clonotype was seen ten or more times. The chain recombines TRBV2 with TRBJ2-1, with 9 bases fitting TRBD2. Germline V gene lookup returns CDR1 SNHLY and CDR2 FYNNEI. The CDR3 totals 16 residues. V shed 4 bases and J 9 bases; nucleotides not matched to a gene: 13. The CDR3 here is CASSVQGGSGSSEQFF. Here the CDR3 DNA reads TGTGCCAGCAGTGTGCAGGGCGGTAGCGGGAGTTCTGAGCAGTTCTTC.

This clonotype appeared many times. The chain couples TRBV15 to TRBJ2-2; D is unclear. This CDR3 is 13 amino acids long. CDR1 and CDR2 from the germline V gene are LNHNV and YYDKDF (reference sequence). V gave up 4 bases and J gave up 8 bases, with 11 bases separating them. The CDR3 is CATSIEQAGELFF. The CDR3 DNA reads as TGTGCCACCAGCATTGAACAAGCGGGGGAGCTGTTTTTT.

This clonotype occurred many times. The rearrangement links TRBV6-2 or TRBV6-3 to TRBJ2-7; possibly TRBD1 for D (6 bases). CDR3 length equals 12 residues. The germline V and J ends were trimmed by 7 bases and 0 bases, with 7 bases remaining between them. Germline V lookup: CDR1 MNHEY, CDR2 SVGEGT. The CDR3 DNA sequence: TGTGCCAGCAAGGGGGTCTCCTACGAGCAGTACTTC. This translates into CASKGVSYEQYF.

The CDR3 DNA reads as TGTGCCAGCTCCCCGGGACTAGCGGGAGCCTCGCCGTACTTC. Amino acid sequence: CASSPGLAGASPYF. This chain links TRBV9 with TRBJ2-7; 14 bases agree with TRBD2. CDR3 size: 14 residues. Trimming took 7 bases from V and 12 from J; bases not matched to a gene: 12. Germline CDR1 is SGDLS and CDR2 is YYNGEE.

The rearrangement links TRBV6-2 or TRBV6-3 to TRBJ2-5; D might be TRBD2 (7 bases). In germline, CDR1 is MNHEY, CDR2 SVGEGT. This CDR3 region has 12 residues. Trimming took off 7 bases at V and 5 bases at J, with 11 bases between the two ends. CDR3 nucleotides: TGTGCCAGCAAGGGGGGGGTTGAGACCCAGTACTTC. This translates into CASKGGVETQYF.

A remark on this clonotype: It may be a read error: a sequence one base away is much more abundant. The J gene is TRBJ2-7, the V gene TRBV27; 10 bases are shared with TRBD2. The V gene's germline CDR1 is MNHEY and CDR2 SMNVEV (reference sequence). Trimming cost V 5 bases and J 6 bases; bases outside gene matches: 16. The CDR3 extends over 17 amino acids. CDR3 bases: TGTGCCAGCAGTGGGACTAGCGCCTTCAAGGCAATTCGCGAGCAGTACTTC. Translation: CASSGTSAFKAIREQYF.

The table lists this clonotype with many counts. V is TRBV20-1 and J is TRBJ1-4; unclear D gene. CDR3 length equals 15 residues. Trimming left V 2 bases short and J 0 bases short, with 10 bases between. Germline lookup yields CDR1 DFQATT and CDR2 SNEGSKA (reference sequence). In DNA form, the CDR3 reads TGCAGTGCTAGACTCTACAGATCAACTAATGAAAAACTGTTTTTT. Translating gives CSARLYRSTNEKLFF.

This clonotype was found many times. J is TRBJ2-7 and V is TRBV20-1; 7 nucleotides line up with TRBD2. Germline V gene lookup returns CDR1 DFQATT and CDR2 SNEGSKA (reference sequence). Germline trimming cut 6 bases from V and 6 bases from J; bases unmatched to any gene: 17. The length of the CDR3 is 15 residues. The CDR3 spells CSASPLGTGGFEQYF. The CDR3 DNA is TGCAGTGCCAGCCCCTTGGGGACGGGAGGTTTCGAGCAGTACTTC.

This clonotype was observed at least ten times. CDR3 protein: CASSWGGSSYNEQFF. The CDR3 DNA follows: TGTGCCAGCAGTTGGGGCGGTAGCTCCTACAATGAGCAGTTCTTC. The gene calls are TRBV12-3 or TRBV12-4 and TRBJ2-1, with TRBD1 as a possible D gene (5 bases). The CDR3 runs 15 residues. The V end lost 4 bases, the J end lost 0 bases, and 10 bases lay between the germline ends.

The sample holds many counts of this clonotype. The chain combines TRBV7-6 with TRBJ2-7; D possibly matches TRBD1 or TRBD2 (6 bases each). Trimming pared 5 bases from V and 7 bases from J, leaving 15 bases between. CDR1 and CDR2 (germline): SGHVS, FNYEAQ. This CDR3 has 13 amino acids. The chain's CDR3 is CASSPQIGGEQYF. The CDR3 nucleotides read TGTGCCAGCAGCCCCCAAATAGGGGGGGAGCAGTACTTC.

This clonotype was counted many times. The chain is built from TRBV12-3 or TRBV12-4 and TRBJ2-2, with D possibly being TRBD1 (6 bases). V was trimmed by 0 bases and J by 5 bases, leaving 13 bases between them. This CDR3 comprises 16 residues. The CDR3 sequence: CASSLAYPGTTGELFF. CDR3 in DNA: TGTGCCAGCAGTTTAGCTTACCCCGGGACAACCGGGGAGCTGTTTTTT.

Ten or more counts support this clonotype. The genes are TRBV9 and TRBJ2-1; TRBD2 matches 9 bases. With V trimmed by 3 bases and J by 3 bases, 13 bases remained unmatched. This CDR3 is 18 amino acids long. Germline values: CDR1 SGDLS, CDR2 YYNGEE. The CDR3 region has the DNA TGTGCCAGCAGCGACCCTAGCGGGGCCCCCCTTTTCTACAATGAGCAGTTCTTC. Translated, it gives CASSDPSGAPLFYNEQFF.

At least ten counts were recorded for this clonotype. The J gene is TRBJ1-2, the V gene TRBV12-3 or TRBV12-4; tentatively, D is TRBD1 (5 bases). The CDR3 is 13 residues long. The DNA of the CDR3 is TGTGCGACGGCGGGCTGGGGCAGCTATGGCTACACCTTC. As protein: CATAGWGSYGYTF.

There are many counts of this clonotype. This chain joins TRBV5-6 and TRBJ2-2; a possible D gene is TRBD1 (5 bases). Germline lookup yields CDR1 SGHDT and CDR2 YYEEEE. Trimming stripped 0 bases from V and 5 bases from J, with 14 bases between. This CDR3 region has 16 residues. This CDR3 is CASSLDPGSRTGELFF. CDR3 in DNA: TGTGCCAGCAGCTTGGACCCAGGGTCGAGAACCGGGGAGCTGTTTTTT.

In its sample, this clonotype was seen many times. The J gene is TRBJ2-7, the V gene TRBV5-5; D is possibly TRBD2 (5 bases). The ends were cut back, 2 bases at V and 7 bases at J, with 16 bases in the middle. Germline V CDR1 and CDR2: SGHKS, YYEKEE (reference sequence). CDR3 length: 14 amino acids. The CDR3 region has the DNA TGTGCCAGCAGCTTACTGACGGACCGAGGGGAGCAGTACTTC. This encodes CASSLLTDRGEQYF. Full variable domain (outside the CDR3, taken from reference TRBV5-5 and TRBJ2-7): DAGVTQSPTHLIKTRGQQVTLRCSPISGHKSVSWYQQVLGQGPQFIFQYYEKEERGRGNFPDRFSARQFPNYSSELNVNALLLGDSALYLCASSLLTDRGEQYFGPGTRLTVT.

This clonotype was picked up many times. The chain couples TRBV4-3 to TRBJ2-5; D is perhaps TRBD2 (5 bases). Trimming left V 2 bases short and J 8 bases short, with 9 bases between. This CDR3 spans 12 amino acids. Germline loops: CDR1 LGHNA, CDR2 YSLEER. The CDR3 protein is CASSQNEGTQYF. The CDR3 bases are TGCGCCAGCAGCCAAAATGAGGGAACCCAGTACTTC.

There are many counts of this clonotype. This chain connects TRBV4-3 to TRBJ2-1; the D gene is possibly TRBD1 (6 bases). This CDR3 comprises 14 residues. V gave up 4 bases and J gave up 4 bases, with 11 bases separating them. Germline lookup yields CDR1 LGHNA and CDR2 YSLEER. CDR3 nucleotides: TGCGCCAGCAGCCGCCGGCAGGGGTACAATGAGCAGTTCTTC. Residues: CASSRRQGYNEQFF.

This chain links TRBV20-1 with TRBJ2-4; no firm D call. In germline, CDR1 is DFQATT, CDR2 SNEGSKA (reference sequence). V lost 0 bases, J lost 2 bases, and 8 bases lay in between. The length of the CDR3 is 14 residues. For the CDR3, the DNA is TGCAGTGCTAGAGATCGGCGGCCCAAAAACATTCAGTACTTC. It encodes CSARDRRPKNIQYF.

The V and J genes are TRBV4-3 and TRBJ1-2; no clear D. The CDR3 totals 14 residues. Trimming took off 2 bases at V and 2 bases at J, with 9 bases between the two ends. From germline, CDR1 is LGHNA and CDR2 YSLEER. The CDR3 protein is CASSQRFGNYGYTF. CDR3 nucleotides: TGCGCCAGCAGCCAAAGATTCGGGAACTATGGCTACACCTTC.

About this clonotype: A much larger clone differs by one base, so this may be a read error. DNA for the CDR3: TGTGCCAGCAGCTCCGGACTAGTGGGAACCCAAGAGACCCAGTACTTC. Translated: CASSSGLVGTQETQYF. The chain uses TRBV11-2 and TRBJ2-5; 7 positions agree with TRBD2. The CDR3 spans 16 residues. The V segment lost 4 bases and the J segment 1 base; nucleotides outside the gene matches: 9. The germline V gene encodes CDR1 SGHAT and CDR2 FQNNGV.

This clonotype was seen at least ten times. This chain joins TRBV5-5 and TRBJ2-3, with D tentatively TRBD1 (6 bases). This CDR3 is 15 amino acids long. Trimming stripped 3 bases from V and 3 bases from J, with 14 bases between. Germline lookup yields CDR1 SGHKS and CDR2 YYEKEE (reference sequence). In nucleotides, the CDR3 is TGTGCCAGCAGCTCCCCAAGCAGGGGAACAGATACGCAGTATTTT. Its protein is CASSSPSRGTDTQYF.

The V gene is TRBV5-1, the J gene TRBJ2-2, with 10 bases identical to TRBD1. Trimming removed 6 bases from V and 7 bases from J; junction bases left unmatched: 9. Per the germline V gene, CDR1 is SGHRS and CDR2 is YFSETQ. The CDR3 has 15 amino acids. The CDR3 loop is CASNDRDRGGGELFF. CDR3 sequence (DNA): TGCGCCAGCAATGACCGGGACAGGGGCGGCGGGGAGCTGTTTTTT.

This clonotype was observed a handful of times. This chain joins TRBV12-3 or TRBV12-4 and TRBJ2-7; TRBD1 matches 8 bases. Trimming at V came to 6 bases and at J to 6 bases, leaving 7 bases not matched to a gene. The CDR3 sequence is 13 residues long. CDR3 nucleotide sequence: TGTGCCAGCAGCTTGACAGGGGTCGGCGAGCAGTACTTC. It translates to CASSLTGVGEQYF.

This clonotype was seen more than once but under ten times. V usage is TRBV18 and J usage is TRBJ2-2; D not resolved. This CDR3 spans 14 amino acids. Germline CDR1 KGHSH, CDR2 LQKENI. V lost 3 bases and J 4 bases, leaving 9 bases between the germline ends. DNA of the CDR3: TGTGCCAGCTCACCCAATTTCCTCACCGGGGAGCTGTTTTTT. Protein product: CASSPNFLTGELFF.

V usage is TRBV7-2 and J usage is TRBJ2-5; tentatively, D is TRBD2 (5 bases). This CDR3 is 16 amino acids long. CDR1 and CDR2 from the germline V gene are SGHTA and FQGNSA. V gave up 1 base and J gave up 4 bases, with 16 bases separating them. CDR3 nucleotide sequence: TGTGCCAGCAGCTTAGTGGGCCCCCAAGAGGGAGAGACCCAGTACTTC. Its translation is CASSLVGPQEGETQYF.

This clonotype has ten or more counts. CDR3 loop: CATSRDLATSSGANVLTF. As DNA, the CDR3 is TGTGCCACCAGCAGAGATCTAGCCACTAGCTCTGGGGCCAACGTCCTGACTTTC. The chain joins TRBV15 to TRBJ2-6, with a weak D call TRBD2 (5 bases). The germline V and J ends were trimmed by 0 bases and 0 bases, with 12 bases remaining between them. Germline V gene sequence: CDR1 LNHNV, CDR2 YYDKDF (reference sequence). The CDR3 runs 18 residues.